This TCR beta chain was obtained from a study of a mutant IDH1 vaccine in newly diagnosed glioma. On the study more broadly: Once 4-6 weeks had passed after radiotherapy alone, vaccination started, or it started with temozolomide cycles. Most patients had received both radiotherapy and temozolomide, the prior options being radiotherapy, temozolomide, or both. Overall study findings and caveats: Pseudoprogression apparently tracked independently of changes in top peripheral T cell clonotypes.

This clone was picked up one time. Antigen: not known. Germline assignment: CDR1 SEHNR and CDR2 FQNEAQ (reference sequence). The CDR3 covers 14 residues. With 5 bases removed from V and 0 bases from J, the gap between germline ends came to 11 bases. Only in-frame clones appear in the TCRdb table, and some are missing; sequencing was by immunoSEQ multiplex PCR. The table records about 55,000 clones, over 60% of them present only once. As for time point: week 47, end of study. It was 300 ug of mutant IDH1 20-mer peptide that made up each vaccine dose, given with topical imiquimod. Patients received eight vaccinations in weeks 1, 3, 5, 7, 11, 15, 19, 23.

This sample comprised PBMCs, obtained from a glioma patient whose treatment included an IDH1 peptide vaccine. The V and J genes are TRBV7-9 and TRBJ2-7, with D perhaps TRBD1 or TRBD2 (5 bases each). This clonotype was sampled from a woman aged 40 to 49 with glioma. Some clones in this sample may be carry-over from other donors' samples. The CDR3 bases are TGTGCCAGCAGCCGGGACGGCAGCTCCTACGAGCAGTACTTC. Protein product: CASSRDGSSYEQYF.